This is a list of T cell receptor beta chains from one sample in a study of CD8 T cells in Susac syndrome. One entry per CDR3 protein results from TCRdb running MiXCR on the immunoSEQ multiplex PCR reads. The sample contains about 140,000 distinct CDR3 sequences, about 95% of which appear only once. The source material was CD4+ T cells from PBMCs. These TCRs come from a human donor with multiple sclerosis. Both conserved end residues are part of each CDR3. The D gene is left open where the match is weak. Size values are once, few and many counts, or a class for expanded clones, and some rows have none.

CSAPGQGIAKNIQYF,TGCAGTGCTCCGGGACAGGGGATAGCCAAAAACATTCAGTACTTC,TRBV20-1,TRBD1,TRBJ2-4,NA
CASSHGGQRGLRNEQFF,TGCGCCAGCAGCCACGGTGGCCAGCGGGGCCTTAGGAATGAGCAGTTCTTC,TRBV5-1,TRBD2,TRBJ2-1,NA
CSAGFMEQFF,TGCAGCGCAGGATTTATGGAGCAGTTCTTC,TRBV29-1,NA,TRBJ2-1,NA
CASSQIQPMNTEAFF,TGTGCCAGCAGCCAAATACAGCCCATGAACACTGAAGCTTTCTTT,TRBV3-1,NA,TRBJ1-1,NA
CSAERGGGNTEAFF,TGCAGCGCCGAAAGGGGGGGCGGGAACACTGAAGCTTTCTTT,TRBV29-1,NA,TRBJ1-1,NA
CASSATANTEAFF,TGTGCCAGCAGCGCTACAGCGAACACTGAAGCTTTCTTT,TRBV7-8,NA,TRBJ1-1,NA
CSVEPTGFSEQFF,TGCAGCGTTGAGCCCACAGGGTTCAGTGAGCAGTTCTTC,TRBV29-1,NA,TRBJ2-1,NA
CASRQRLLAYNEQFF,TGTGCCAGCAGGCAGAGGCTCCTTGCCTACAATGAGCAGTTCTTC,TRBV6-5,NA,TRBJ2-1,NA
CASSFRLIPETQYF,TGTGCCAGCAGCTTCCGACTTATACCAGAGACCCAGTACTTC,TRBV7-9,NA,TRBJ2-5,NA
CASSRGQGSYNEQFF,TGTGCCAGCAGCCGAGGACAGGGGTCGTACAATGAGCAGTTCTTC,TRBV11-2,TRBD1,TRBJ2-1,once
CAWSPTGTYEQYF,TGTGCCTGGAGCCCAACAGGAACCTACGAGCAGTACTTC,TRBV30,NA,TRBJ2-7,NA
CATSGLAGGRTTYNEQFF,TGTGCCACCAGCGGACTAGCGGGAGGGCGGACCACTTACAATGAGCAGTTCTTC,TRBV24-1,TRBD2,TRBJ2-1,NA
CASSQDRAGASPLHF,TGCGCCAGCAGCCAAGATCGGGCGGGGGCATCACCCCTCCACTTT,TRBV4-3,NA,TRBJ1-6,NA
CASSSSRAYTEAFF,TGTGCCAGCAGTTCGAGCAGGGCCTACACTGAAGCTTTCTTT,TRBV28,NA,TRBJ1-1,NA
CASSPTGSQAFF,TGTGCCAGCAGCCCCACAGGGTCTCAAGCTTTCTTT,TRBV3-1,NA,TRBJ1-1,NA
CASSSYSGRPSYF,TGTGCCAGCAGCTCCTATAGCGGGCGACCTTCTTACTTC,TRBV7-6,TRBD2,TRBJ2-5,NA
CAWKSGGPNEQFF,TGTGCCTGGAAGAGCGGGGGACCTAATGAGCAGTTCTTC,TRBV30,TRBD2,TRBJ2-1,NA
CASSLPGQGAYGYTF,TGTGCCAGCAGCCTTCCGGGACAGGGGGCGTATGGCTACACCTTC,TRBV5-6,TRBD1,TRBJ1-2,once
CSVDLGYEQYF,TGCAGCGTTGATTTGGGCTACGAGCAGTACTTC,TRBV29-1,NA,TRBJ2-7,NA
CSHGGNYEQYF,TGCAGTCATGGTGGTAACTACGAGCAGTACTTC,TRBV20-1,NA,TRBJ2-7,NA
CAWGRQGNTEAFF,TGTGCCTGGGGCAGACAGGGGAACACTGAAGCTTTCTTT,TRBV30,TRBD1,TRBJ1-1,NA
CSASGSSYNEQFF,TGCAGTGCTAGCGGTAGCTCCTACAATGAGCAGTTCTTC,TRBV20-1,NA,TRBJ2-1,few
CASSLDGGGQPQHF,TGTGCCAGCAGCTTGGATGGGGGTGGTCAGCCCCAGCATTTT,TRBV5-4,NA,TRBJ1-5,few
CASSHGGTDTIQYF,TGTGCCAGCAGCCACGGCGGGACAGATACCATTCAGTACTTC,TRBV12-3/TRBV12-4,NA,TRBJ2-4,NA
CASSPRGDQPQHF,TGTGCCAGCAGCCCCCGGGGGGATCAGCCCCAGCATTTT,TRBV7-2,NA,TRBJ1-5,once
CASSGNKRGLGNEQFF,TGTGCCAGCAGTGGTAATAAGCGGGGTCTCGGGAATGAGCAGTTCTTC,TRBV6-1,TRBD2,TRBJ2-1,NA
CASSVAGDRGQYF,TGTGCCAGCAGCGTAGCAGGGGACAGGGGTCAGTACTTC,TRBV9,TRBD1,TRBJ2-4,NA
CASSRGQGAYEQYF,TGTGCCAGTAGCCGAGGACAGGGAGCCTACGAGCAGTACTTC,TRBV19,TRBD1,TRBJ2-7,NA
CASSVVPQGALSSYNEQFF,TGTGCCAGCAGCGTAGTTCCACAGGGGGCCTTGAGCTCCTACAATGAGCAGTTCTTC,TRBV9,TRBD1,TRBJ2-1,once
CSVEVSPTSTDTQYF,TGCAGCGTTGAAGTCTCCCCGACTAGCACAGATACGCAGTATTTT,TRBV29-1,NA,TRBJ2-3,NA
CASSPSQRGSLNEQFF,TGTGCCAGCTCACCATCGCAGCGGGGGAGTCTCAATGAGCAGTTCTTC,TRBV18,TRBD2,TRBJ2-1,NA
CASNPEGLTLSRAFF,TGTGCCAGTAACCCGGAGGGACTCACGCTCTCCCGAGCTTTCTTT,TRBV19,NA,TRBJ1-1,NA
CSVDPQGLNTEAFF,TGCAGCGTAGACCCTCAGGGACTGAACACTGAAGCTTTCTTT,TRBV29-1,NA,TRBJ1-1,once
CAWSGSRTGGLDTQYF,TGTGCCTGGAGTGGGTCGCGGACAGGGGGCTTGGATACGCAGTATTTT,TRBV30,TRBD1,TRBJ2-3,NA
CAWSVRTGGYTEAFF,TGTGCCTGGAGTGTAAGGACAGGGGGCTACACTGAAGCTTTCTTT,TRBV30,TRBD1,TRBJ1-1,NA
CASSQDISTYEQYF,TGTGCCAGCAGCCAAGATATCAGTACTTACGAGCAGTACTTC,TRBV3-1,NA,TRBJ2-7,once
CSASDTYRFGPREQYF,TGCAGTGCTAGCGACACGTACAGGTTTGGTCCCCGCGAGCAGTACTTC,TRBV20-1,NA,TRBJ2-7,NA
CASRREGSGNQPQHF,TGTGCCAGCAGGAGGGAGGGGAGCGGCAATCAGCCCCAGCATTTT,TRBV27,NA,TRBJ1-5,NA
CATSDSHWTSGSYNEQFF,TGTGCCACCAGTGATTCGCATTGGACTAGCGGCTCCTACAATGAGCAGTTCTTC,TRBV24-1,TRBD2,TRBJ2-1,NA
CASSRTRQGEQYF,TGTGCCAGCAGCCGGACAAGACAGGGCGAGCAGTACTTC,TRBV14,TRBD1,TRBJ2-7,NA
CASSLLQLSGANVLTF,TGTGCCAGCAGCTTGCTCCAGTTATCTGGGGCCAACGTCCTGACTTTC,TRBV11-1,NA,TRBJ2-6,NA
CASSDRNSGANVLTF,TGTGCCAGCAGCGACAGGAACTCTGGGGCCAACGTCCTGACTTTC,TRBV6-1,NA,TRBJ2-6,NA
CSARDARDSYGYTF,TGCAGTGCTAGAGATGCCCGGGACAGTTATGGCTACACCTTC,TRBV20-1,TRBD1,TRBJ1-2,NA
CASSSPGGLRQTQYF,TGTGCCAGCAGCTCCCCGGGGGGCCTTAGGCAGACCCAGTACTTC,TRBV7-8,NA,TRBJ2-5,NA
CSVEDPRVHIQYF,TGCAGCGTTGAAGATCCCAGGGTGCACATTCAGTACTTC,TRBV29-1,NA,TRBJ2-4,once
CASTISGGPDTQYF,TGTGCCAGCACAATCTCCGGCGGACCAGATACGCAGTATTTT,TRBV3-1,NA,TRBJ2-3,NA
CASSSNVHRAGEAFF,TGTGCCAGCAGCTCAAACGTTCACAGGGCTGGGGAGGCTTTCTTT,TRBV7-2,NA,TRBJ1-1,NA
CASSSQGYEQFF,TGTGCCAGCAGCTCACAGGGCTATGAGCAGTTCTTC,TRBV7-6,NA,TRBJ2-1,NA